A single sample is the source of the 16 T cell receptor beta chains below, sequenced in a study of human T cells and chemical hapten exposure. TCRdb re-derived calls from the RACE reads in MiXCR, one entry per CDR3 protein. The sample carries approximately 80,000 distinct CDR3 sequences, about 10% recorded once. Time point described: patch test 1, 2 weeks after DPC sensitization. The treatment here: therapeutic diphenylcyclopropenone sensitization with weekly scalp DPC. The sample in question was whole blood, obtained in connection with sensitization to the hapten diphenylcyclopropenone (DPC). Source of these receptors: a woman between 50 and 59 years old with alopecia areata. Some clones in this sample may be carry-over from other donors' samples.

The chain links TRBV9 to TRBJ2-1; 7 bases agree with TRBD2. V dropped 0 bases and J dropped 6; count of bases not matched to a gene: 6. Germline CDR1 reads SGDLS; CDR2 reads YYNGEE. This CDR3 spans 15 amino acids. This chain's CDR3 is CASSVAGGTGNEQFF. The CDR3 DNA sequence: TGTGCCAGCAGCGTAGCGGGAGGCACGGGCAATGAGCAGTTCTTC.

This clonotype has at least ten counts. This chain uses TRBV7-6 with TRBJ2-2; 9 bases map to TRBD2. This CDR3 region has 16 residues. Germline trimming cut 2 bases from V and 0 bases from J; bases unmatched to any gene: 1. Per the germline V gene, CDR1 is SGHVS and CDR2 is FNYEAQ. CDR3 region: CASSLRLAANTGELFF. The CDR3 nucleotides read TGTGCCAGCAGCTTAAGACTAGCGGCGAACACCGGGGAGCTGTTTTTT. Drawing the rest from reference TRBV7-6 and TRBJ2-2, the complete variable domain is GAGVSQSPRYKVTKRGQDVALRCDPISGHVSLYWYRQALGQGPEFLTYFNYEAQQDKSGLPNDRFSAERPEGSISTLTIQRTEQRDSAMYRCASSLRLAANTGELFFGEGSRLTVL.

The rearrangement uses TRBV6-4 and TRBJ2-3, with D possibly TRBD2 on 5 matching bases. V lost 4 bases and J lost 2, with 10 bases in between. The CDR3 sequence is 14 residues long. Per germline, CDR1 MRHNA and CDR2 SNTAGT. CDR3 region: CASSGSSSTDTQYF. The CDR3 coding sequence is TGTGCCAGCAGTGGGTCTAGCTCCACAGATACGCAGTATTTT.

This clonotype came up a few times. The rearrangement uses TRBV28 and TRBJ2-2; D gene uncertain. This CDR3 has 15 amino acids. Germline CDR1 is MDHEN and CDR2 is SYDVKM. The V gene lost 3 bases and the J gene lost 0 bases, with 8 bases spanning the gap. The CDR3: CASSFWAANTGELFF. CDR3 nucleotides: TGTGCCAGCAGTTTCTGGGCAGCGAACACCGGGGAGCTGTTTTTT.

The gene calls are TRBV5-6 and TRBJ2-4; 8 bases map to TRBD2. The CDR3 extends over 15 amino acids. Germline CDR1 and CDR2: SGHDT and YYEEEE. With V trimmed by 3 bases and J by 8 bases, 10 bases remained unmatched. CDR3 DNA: TGTGCCAGCAGCTCCCCCCGGACTAGCAGGGACATTCAGTACTTC. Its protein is CASSSPRTSRDIQYF.

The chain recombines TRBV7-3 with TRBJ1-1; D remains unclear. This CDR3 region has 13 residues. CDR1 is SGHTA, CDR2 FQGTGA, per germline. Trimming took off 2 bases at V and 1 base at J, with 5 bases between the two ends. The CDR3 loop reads CASSLLENTEAFF. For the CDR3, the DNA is TGTGCCAGCAGCTTATTAGAGAACACTGAAGCTTTCTTT.

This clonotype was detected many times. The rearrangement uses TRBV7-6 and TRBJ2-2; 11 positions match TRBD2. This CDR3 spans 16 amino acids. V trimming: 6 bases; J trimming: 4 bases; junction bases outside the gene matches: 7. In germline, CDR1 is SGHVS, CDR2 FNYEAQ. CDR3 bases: TGTGCCAGCAGGCCTACGACTAGCGGGGCCACCGGGGAGCTGTTTTTT. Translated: CASRPTTSGATGELFF.

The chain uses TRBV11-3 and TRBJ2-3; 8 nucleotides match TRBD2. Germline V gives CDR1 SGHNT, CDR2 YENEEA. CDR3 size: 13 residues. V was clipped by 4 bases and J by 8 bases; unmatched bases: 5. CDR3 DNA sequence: TGTGCCAGCAGCTCCGGGGGGGTCGGTACGCAGTATTTT. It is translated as CASSSGGVGTQYF.

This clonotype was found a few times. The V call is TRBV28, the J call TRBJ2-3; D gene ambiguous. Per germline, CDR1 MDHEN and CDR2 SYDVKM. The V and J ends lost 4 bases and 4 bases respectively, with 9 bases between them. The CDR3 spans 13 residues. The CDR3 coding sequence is TGTGCCAGCAGTTCAAATAGCCCAGATACGCAGTATTTT. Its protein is CASSSNSPDTQYF.

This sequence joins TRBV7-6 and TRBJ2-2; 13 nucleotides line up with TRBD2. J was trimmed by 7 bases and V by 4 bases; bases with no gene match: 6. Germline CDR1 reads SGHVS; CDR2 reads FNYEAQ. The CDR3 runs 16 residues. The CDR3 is CASSYGTSGVDGELFF. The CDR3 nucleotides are TGTGCCAGCAGCTACGGGACTAGCGGGGTCGACGGGGAGCTGTTTTTT.

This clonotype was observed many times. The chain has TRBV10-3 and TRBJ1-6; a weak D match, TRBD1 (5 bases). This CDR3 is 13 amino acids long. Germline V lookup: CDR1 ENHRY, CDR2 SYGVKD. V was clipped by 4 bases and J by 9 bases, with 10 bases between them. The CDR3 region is CAISAGYGSPLHF. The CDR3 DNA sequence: TGTGCCATCAGTGCAGGGTACGGTTCACCCCTCCACTTT.

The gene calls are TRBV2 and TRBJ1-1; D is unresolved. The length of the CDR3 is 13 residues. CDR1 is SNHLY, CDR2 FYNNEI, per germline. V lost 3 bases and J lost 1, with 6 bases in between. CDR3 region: CASSDEGNTEAFF. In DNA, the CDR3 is TGTGCCAGCAGTGACGAGGGGAACACTGAAGCTTTCTTT.

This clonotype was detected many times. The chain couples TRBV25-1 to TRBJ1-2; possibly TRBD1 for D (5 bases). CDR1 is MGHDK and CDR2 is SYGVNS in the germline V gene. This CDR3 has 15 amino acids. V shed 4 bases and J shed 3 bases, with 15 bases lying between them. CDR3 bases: TGTGCCAGCAGTGCATGGATCGGGGCCTACTATGGCTACACCTTC. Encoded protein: CASSAWIGAYYGYTF.

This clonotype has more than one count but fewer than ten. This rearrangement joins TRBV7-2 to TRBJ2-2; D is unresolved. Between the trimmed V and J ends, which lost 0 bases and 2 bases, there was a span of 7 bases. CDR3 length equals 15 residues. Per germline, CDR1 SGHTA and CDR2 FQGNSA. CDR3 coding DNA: TGTGCCAGCAGCTTAGCGGTAACCAACACCGGGGAGCTGTTTTTT. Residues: CASSLAVTNTGELFF.

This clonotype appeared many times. CDR3 amino acids: CASSLYLSLRANTGELFF. CDR3 nucleotides: TGTGCCAGCAGCTTATATCTTTCGCTGAGGGCCAACACCGGGGAGCTGTTTTTT. The chain joins TRBV7-9 to TRBJ2-2; weak D call: TRBD2 (5 bases). V lost 2 bases to trimming and J lost 2 bases, with 18 bases between them. This CDR3 comprises 18 residues. Germline CDR1 SEHNR, CDR2 FQNEAQ (reference sequence).

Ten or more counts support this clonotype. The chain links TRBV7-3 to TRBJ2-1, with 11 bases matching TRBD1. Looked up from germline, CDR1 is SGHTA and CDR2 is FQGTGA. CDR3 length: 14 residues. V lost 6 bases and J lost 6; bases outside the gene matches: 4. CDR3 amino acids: CASSLGQGGNEQFF. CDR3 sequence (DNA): TGTGCCAGCAGTTTGGGACAGGGGGGCAATGAGCAGTTCTTC.